The 21 T cell receptor beta chains given below trace back to one sample, sequenced in a study of T cell changes during pregnancy in multiple sclerosis. Only in-frame clones appear in the TCRdb table, and some are missing; sequencing was by immunoSEQ multiplex PCR. Of 20,000 to 25,000 clones listed, roughly 89% are singletons. The sample here was CD4+ T cells from peripheral blood mononuclear cells, taken in the third trimester of pregnancy. All receptors derive from a female donor in good health, enrolled as a control in a pregnancy study.

Concerning this clone: One end of the junction varies from germline; a read error may be responsible. This sequence joins TRBV7-7 and TRBJ1-1, with unresolved D. Germline CDR1 reads SSHAT; CDR2 reads FNYEAQ (reference sequence). The CDR3 sequence is 13 residues long. The CDR3 DNA reads TGTGCTAGCAGCTTAAGCGAGAACACTGAAGCTTTCTTT. Its protein is CASSLSENTEAFF.

The chain recombines TRBV29-1 with TRBJ1-1; D is unclear. Trimming took 3 bases from V and 0 from J, leaving 14 bases between them. CDR3 length: 15 amino acids. Germline V CDR1 and CDR2: SQVTM, ANQGSEA. CDR3 in DNA: TGCAGCGTTGAGAGTGGCGGATACATGAACACTGAAGCTTTCTTT. Translation gives CSVESGGYMNTEAFF.

The chain combines TRBV7-9 with TRBJ2-1, with D maybe TRBD1 (7 bases). From germline, CDR1 is SEHNR and CDR2 FQNEAQ (reference sequence). CDR3 size: 16 residues. The V and J ends lost 5 bases and 0 bases respectively, with 14 bases between them. The CDR3 here is CASSPRQGLSYNEQFF. CDR3 nucleotide sequence: TGTGCCAGCAGCCCACGACAGGGACTCTCCTACAATGAGCAGTTCTTC.

The V call is TRBV15, the J call TRBJ1-2, with D unclear. V was pared by 5 bases and J by 10 bases, with 17 bases between. This CDR3 region has 13 residues. CDR1 LNHNV and CDR2 YYDKDF come from the germline V gene (reference sequence). CDR3 residues: CATSLEALSDYTF. Here the CDR3 DNA reads TGTGCCACCAGCCTTGAGGCCCTATCGGACTACACCTTC.

The chain employs TRBV6-1 and TRBJ1-5, with D possibly being TRBD1 (5 bases). Germline V gene data show CDR1 as MNHNS and CDR2 as SASEGT. V dropped 5 bases and J dropped 3 bases, with 14 bases sitting between them. CDR3 length: 15 amino acids. In DNA, the CDR3 is TGTGCCAGCAGTCAGGGTGGGATGATCAATCAGCCCCAGCATTTT. Translated: CASSQGGMINQPQHF.

V and J are TRBV18 and TRBJ2-3, with 7 nucleotides matching TRBD2. The CDR3 is made up of 17 amino acids. The germline V gene encodes CDR1 KGHSH and CDR2 LQKENI. V gave up 2 bases and J gave up 7 bases; unmatched junction bases: 15. CDR3 sequence reads: CASSPEVGLGWPHTQYF. The CDR3 DNA is TGTGCCAGCTCACCAGAAGTTGGACTAGGGTGGCCGCATACGCAGTATTTT.

This chain joins TRBV6-6 and TRBJ2-1, with 14 bases lining up with TRBD2. From germline, CDR1 is MNHNY and CDR2 SVGAGI (reference sequence). There are 15 residues in the CDR3. After removal of 0 bases from V and 10 bases from J, the junction contained 2 bases not matched to a gene. The CDR3 loop is CASSYSTSGRGEQFF. In nucleotides, the CDR3 is TGTGCCAGCAGTTACTCGACTAGCGGGAGGGGAGAGCAGTTCTTC.

The rearrangement joins TRBV18 to TRBJ2-7, with a tentative D call TRBD2 (5 bases). The CDR3 consists of 13 residues. From germline, CDR1 is KGHSH and CDR2 LQKENI. Trimming left V 6 bases short and J 5 bases short, with 14 bases between. The CDR3 DNA reads TGTGCCAGCTCGCCCGGAGGTGGGAACGAGCAGTACTTC. Amino acids: CASSPGGGNEQYF.

This clone is a singleton in its sample. The chain joins TRBV5-1 to TRBJ1-1, with TRBD1 as a possible D gene (6 bases). CDR3 size: 14 residues. V was pared by 4 bases and J by 3 bases, with 13 bases between. The germline V gene encodes CDR1 SGHRS and CDR2 YFSETQ. CDR3 in DNA: TGCGCCAGCAGCCCGAGCCAGGGGCACACTGAAGCTTTCTTT. Translating it yields CASSPSQGHTEAFF.

The chain combines TRBV19 with TRBJ2-3; a possible D gene is TRBD1 (6 bases). Germline CDR1 LNHDA, CDR2 SQIVND (reference sequence). CDR3 length: 13 residues. V was clipped by 4 bases and J by 4 bases, with 9 bases between them. In nucleotides, the CDR3 is TGTGCCAGTAGTAAAACAGGGTCAGATACGCAGTATTTT. The encoded protein is CASSKTGSDTQYF. Full variable domain (outside the CDR3, taken from reference TRBV19 and TRBJ2-3): DGGITQSPKYLFRKEGQNVTLSCEQNLNHDAMYWYRQDPGQGLRLIYYSQIVNDFQKGDIAEGYSVSREKKESFPLTVTSAQKNPTAFYLCASSKTGSDTQYFGPGTRLTVL.

V gene TRBV4-2 combines with J gene TRBJ2-1; D gene unclear. Deletions cut 3 bases from V and 5 bases from J, with 14 bases between. The CDR3 runs 15 residues. CDR1 LGHNA and CDR2 YNFKEQ come from the germline V gene. The CDR3 DNA reads TGTGCCAGCAGCCATTCGAGGTTGCGGAACAATGAGCAGTTCTTC. It is translated as CASSHSRLRNNEQFF.

The rearrangement links TRBV19 to TRBJ1-2; perhaps TRBD1 as D (6 bases). V was cut by 5 bases and J by 8 bases, with 12 bases left in between. CDR3 length: 12 residues. Germline CDR1 LNHDA, CDR2 SQIVND (reference sequence). CDR3 sequence reads: CASSPQTGGYTF. The CDR3 bases are TGTGCCAGTAGTCCCCAAACAGGGGGCTACACCTTC.

The CDR3 coding sequence is TGTGCCAGCACCGGAGGAGTACCCTCCTACAATGAGCAGTTCTTC. This sequence encodes CASTGGVPSYNEQFF. This rearrangement joins TRBV6-5 to TRBJ2-1, with a weak D call TRBD2 (5 bases). Looked up from germline, CDR1 is MNHEY and CDR2 is SVGAGI. CDR3 size: 15 residues. The ends were cut back, 7 bases at V and 0 bases at J, with 13 bases in the middle.

The gene calls are TRBV18 and TRBJ2-7, with TRBD1 matching over 10 bases. This CDR3 contains 13 residues. Germline CDR1 reads KGHSH; CDR2 reads LQKENI. J was trimmed by 5 bases and V by 5 bases; bases with no gene match: 3. DNA of the CDR3: TGTGCCAGCTCAGGACAGGGGGATAACGAGCAGTACTTC. This codes for CASSGQGDNEQYF.

The V call is TRBV9, the J call TRBJ2-5, with TRBD2 matching over 8 bases. Trimming removed 2 bases from V and 5 bases from J; junction bases left unmatched: 14. Germline values: CDR1 SGDLS, CDR2 YYNGEE. CDR3 length: 17 amino acids. The CDR3 DNA is TGTGCCAGCAGCGTTGCGAGAACGGGAGGGCCTCGGGAGACCCAGTACTTC. This encodes CASSVARTGGPRETQYF.

This chain connects TRBV9 to TRBJ1-5, with 9 bases aligning to TRBD1. The J segment lost 7 bases and the V segment lost 4 bases, leaving 9 bases of the junction unmatched. This CDR3 comprises 15 residues. The germline gives CDR1 SGDLS, CDR2 YYNGEE. CDR3 residues: CASSQGQGNGQPQHF. The CDR3 nucleotides are TGTGCCAGCAGCCAAGGACAGGGGAATGGGCAGCCCCAGCATTTT.

The chain carries TRBV2 and TRBJ2-7, with unresolved D. With 6 bases removed from V and 5 bases from J, the gap between germline ends came to 14 bases. There are 13 residues in the CDR3. Germline loops: CDR1 SNHLY, CDR2 FYNNEI. The CDR3 spells CASRDHRSNEQYF. For the CDR3, the DNA is TGTGCCAGCAGGGATCATAGGAGTAACGAGCAGTACTTC.

The V and J genes are TRBV10-3 and TRBJ2-5; 7 bases fit TRBD1. Germline CDR1 and CDR2: ENHRY and SYGVKD. This CDR3 has 14 amino acids. The V and J ends lost 6 bases and 5 bases, in that order; junction bases with no gene match: 9. The CDR3 reads CAIRKTGPTETQYF. CDR3 nucleotides: TGTGCCATCAGAAAGACAGGGCCGACGGAGACCCAGTACTTC.

The J gene is TRBJ1-2, the V gene TRBV28; D remains ambiguous. Germline V gene sequence: CDR1 MDHEN, CDR2 SYDVKM. V lost 3 bases and J 2 bases, leaving 10 bases between the germline ends. This CDR3 comprises 14 residues. Here the CDR3 DNA reads TGTGCCAGCAGTTTTATGGGAGGGAACTATGGCTACACCTTC. Its translation: CASSFMGGNYGYTF.

V usage is TRBV5-1 and J usage is TRBJ2-2; TRBD1 agrees at 8 bases. This CDR3 spans 16 amino acids. Unmatched junction bases numbered 5, after V lost 3 bases and J lost 1 base. CDR1 and CDR2 (germline): SGHRS, YFSETQ. CDR3 in amino acids: CASSSSGTGNTGELFF. The CDR3 DNA reads TGCGCCAGCAGCTCTTCCGGGACAGGGAACACCGGGGAGCTGTTTTTT. Full variable domain (remainder filled in from reference TRBV5-1 and TRBJ2-2): KAGVTQTPRYLIKTRGQQVTLSCSPISGHRSVSWYQQTPGQGLQFLFEYFSETQRNKGNFPGRFSGRQFSNSRSEMNVSTLELGDSALYLCASSSSGTGNTGELFFGEGSRLTVL.

The chain couples TRBV6-5 to TRBJ2-2; D not certain. CDR3 size: 12 residues. CDR1 is MNHEY and CDR2 is SVGAGI in the germline V gene. Trimming cost V 4 bases and J 3 bases, with 3 bases left between them. The CDR3 protein is CASSLYTGELFF. Here the CDR3 DNA reads TGTGCCAGCAGTTTATACACCGGGGAGCTGTTTTTT.